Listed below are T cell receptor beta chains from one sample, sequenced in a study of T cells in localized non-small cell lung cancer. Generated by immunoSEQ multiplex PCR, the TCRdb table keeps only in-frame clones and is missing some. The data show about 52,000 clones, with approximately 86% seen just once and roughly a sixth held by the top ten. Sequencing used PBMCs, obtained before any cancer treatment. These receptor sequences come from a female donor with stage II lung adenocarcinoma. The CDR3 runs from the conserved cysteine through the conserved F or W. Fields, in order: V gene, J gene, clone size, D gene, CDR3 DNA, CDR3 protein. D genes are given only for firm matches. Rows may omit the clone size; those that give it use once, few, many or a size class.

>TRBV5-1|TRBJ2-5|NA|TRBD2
TGCGCCAGCCGGGCTAGCGGGGGGATAGAAGAAACCCAGTACTTC
CASRASGGIEETQYF
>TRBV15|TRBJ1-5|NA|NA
TGTGCCACCAGCAGAAGCCGTACAGGTTTTCTTAGCAATCAGCCCCAGCATTTT
CATSRSRTGFLSNQPQHF
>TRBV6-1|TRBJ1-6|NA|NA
TGTGCCAGCAGTGAACAGGGATCCTATAATTCACCCCTCCACTTT
CASSEQGSYNSPLHF
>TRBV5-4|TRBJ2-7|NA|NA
TGTGCCAGCAGCTTGGAATACGGGGGCTACGAGCAGTACTTC
CASSLEYGGYEQYF
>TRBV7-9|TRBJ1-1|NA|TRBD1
TGTGCCAGCAGCATACTGACAGGGGGCACTGAAGCTTTCTTT
CASSILTGGTEAFF
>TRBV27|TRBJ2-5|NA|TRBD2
TGTGCCAGCAGTGGCGGGGGGGCCGGAGAGACCCAGTACTTC
CASSGGGAGETQYF
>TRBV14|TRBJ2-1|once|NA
TGTGCCAGCAGCCAAGATTCCAGGCGCAATGAGCAGTTCTTC
CASSQDSRRNEQFF
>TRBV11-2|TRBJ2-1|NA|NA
TGTGCCAGCAGCTTAGATCGGGCCTCAGGGAATGAGCAGTTCTTC
CASSLDRASGNEQFF
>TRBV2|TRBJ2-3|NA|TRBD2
TGTGCCAGCAGTGAAGTACGACTAGCCCGTGGAGATACGCAGTATTTT
CASSEVRLARGDTQYF
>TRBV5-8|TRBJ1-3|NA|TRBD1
TGTGCCAGCAGCTGGGACAGTATTTCAAGGTCTGGAAACACCATATATTTT
CASSWDSISRSGNTIYF
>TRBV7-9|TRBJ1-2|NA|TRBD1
TGTGCCAGCAGATCCGGGACAGGGAGAATGGGCGGCTACACCTTC
CASRSGTGRMGGYTF
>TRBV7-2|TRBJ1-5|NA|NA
TGTGCCAGCAGCGTCTCCCACAAGAAGCCCCAGCATTTT
CASSVSHKKPQHF
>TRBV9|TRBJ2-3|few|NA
TGTGCCAGCAGCGTAGCGGGGGAGGCGTATACGCAGTATTTT
CASSVAGEAYTQYF
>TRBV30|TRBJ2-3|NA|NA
TGTGCCTGGAGCGCCTTACGGACAGATACGCAGTATTTT
CAWSALRTDTQYF
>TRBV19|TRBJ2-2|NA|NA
TGTGCCAGTAGTATCTGGACCGACGGGGAGCTGTTTTTT
CASSIWTDGELFF
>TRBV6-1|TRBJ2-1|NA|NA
TGTGCCAGCAGGGAATCATCCTACAATGAGCAGTTCTTC
CASRESSYNEQFF
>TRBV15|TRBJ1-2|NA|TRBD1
TGTGCCACCAGCAGTGACAGGGGGCGTGAGGGCTACACCTTC
CATSSDRGREGYTF
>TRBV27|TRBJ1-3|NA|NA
TGTGCCAGCAGTTTATTCGGGGGGCAGGGAAACACCATATATTTT
CASSLFGGQGNTIYF
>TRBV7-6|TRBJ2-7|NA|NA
TGTGCCAGCAGCACGTCCCGAGGGGCTAACTACGAGCAGTACTTC
CASSTSRGANYEQYF
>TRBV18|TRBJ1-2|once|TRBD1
TGTGCCAGCTCACCAGGACAGGGCCTCAACTATGGCTACACCTTC
CASSPGQGLNYGYTF
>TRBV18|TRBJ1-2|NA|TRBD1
TGTGCCAGCTCACCACGACAGGGAGATGGCTACACCTTC
CASSPRQGDGYTF
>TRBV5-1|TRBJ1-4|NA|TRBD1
TGCGCCAGCAGCTTTGTGGGACAGGGGAGGGAAAAACTGTTTTTT
CASSFVGQGREKLFF
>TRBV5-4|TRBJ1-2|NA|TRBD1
TGTGCCAGCAGCGTTCCGACAGGGAACTATGGCTACACCTTC
CASSVPTGNYGYTF
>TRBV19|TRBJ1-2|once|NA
TGTGCCAGTAGTTACGAGGGGATGCGTGGCTACACCTTC
CASSYEGMRGYTF
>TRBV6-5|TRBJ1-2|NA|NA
TGTGCCAGCTTTCGCTTGGGGGGAGGCTACACCTTC
CASFRLGGGYTF
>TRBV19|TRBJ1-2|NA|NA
TGTGCCAGTAGTCGGGCCTACTCCTCCTATGGCTACACCTTC
CASSRAYSSYGYTF
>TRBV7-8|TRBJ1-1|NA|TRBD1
TGTGCCAGCAGCTGGGGACAGGGAGGCACTGAAGCTTTCTTT
CASSWGQGGTEAFF
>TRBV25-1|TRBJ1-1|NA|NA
TGTGCCAGCAGTGAAACAGGGCGGGACACTGAAGCTTTCTTT
CASSETGRDTEAFF
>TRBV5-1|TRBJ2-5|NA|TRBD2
TGCGCCAGCAGCTTGACTAGCGGGGTGGAGACCCAGTACTTC
CASSLTSGVETQYF
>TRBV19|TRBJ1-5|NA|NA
TGTGCCAGTAGTATAAGGTCCCCCATGGGCAATCAGCCCCAGCATTTT
CASSIRSPMGNQPQHF
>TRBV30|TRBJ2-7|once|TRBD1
TGTGCCTGGAGTGTACGGATGGATCAGCCGGGACAGGTTATCGGACTCTACGAGCAGTACTTC
CAWSVRMDQPGQVIGLYEQYF
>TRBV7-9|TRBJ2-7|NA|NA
TGTGCCAGCAGCTTAGCGCTGGCAGAAGGTGGCGAGCAGTACTTC
CASSLALAEGGEQYF
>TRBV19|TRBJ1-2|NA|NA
TGTGCCAGTAGTCCCGCCGCAGGATTAAATGGCTACACCTTC
CASSPAAGLNGYTF
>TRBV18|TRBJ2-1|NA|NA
TGTGCCAGCTCACCTGGGCGACTCAATGAGCAGTTCTTC
CASSPGRLNEQFF
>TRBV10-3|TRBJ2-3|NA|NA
TGTGCCATCAGTGAATCCTCGGGCACAGATACGCAGTGTTTT
CAISESSGTDTQCF
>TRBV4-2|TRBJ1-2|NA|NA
TGTGCCAGCAGCCAGCTGGACATCTATGGCTACACCTTC
CASSQLDIYGYTF
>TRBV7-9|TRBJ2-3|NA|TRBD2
TGTGCCACAACCCCTAGCGGGAGCACAGATACGCAGTATTTT
CATTPSGSTDTQYF
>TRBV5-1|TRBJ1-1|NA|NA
TGCGCCAGCAGCTTGGATCGGCTGTACGCTTTCTTT
CASSLDRLYAFF
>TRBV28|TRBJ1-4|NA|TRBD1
TGTGCCAGCAGTCCGCGGGGACAGCCTAATGAAAAACTGTTTTTT
CASSPRGQPNEKLFF
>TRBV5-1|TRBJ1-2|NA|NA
TGCGCCAGCAGCCCGGCCACGGTAAACTATGGCTACACCTTC
CASSPATVNYGYTF
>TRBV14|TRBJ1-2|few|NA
TGTGCCAGCAGCCAAGATGGGGGGTACTATGGCTACACCTTC
CASSQDGGYYGYTF